A single sample gave rise to the 17 T cell receptor beta chains below, sequenced in a study of T cells expressing NK-cell markers. From the 5' RACE reads, TCRdb lists one entry per CDR3 protein and no DNA. The clone table shows a few hundred thousand distinct CDR3 sequences, with the ten largest holding 3% to 4.5%. The sequencing input was blood T cells: a sorted CD56 or NKG2C T cell subset, CD4+ or CD8+ T cells, or bulk PBMC T cells (not recorded which). Receptor source: a man aged 18 to 29 in good health.

The chain combines TRBV12-3 or TRBV12-4 with TRBJ1-1; with no DNA, the TCRdb D assignment of TRBD1 cannot be verified. The CDR3 covers 11 residues. The chain's CDR3 is CASRTHREAFF.

The chain recombines TRBV19 with TRBJ2-1; TCRdb's D gene call, TRBD2, goes unchecked for lack of DNA. CDR3 size: 16 residues. Germline loops: CDR1 LNHDA, CDR2 SQIVND (reference sequence). The CDR3 loop reads CATRASGRASYNEQFF.

This chain joins TRBV7-2 and TRBJ2-7. This CDR3 region has 12 residues. Germline V CDR1 and CDR2: SGHTA, FQGNSA. Here the CDR3 reads CASSFMGVEQYF. The whole variable domain, remainder taken from reference TRBV7-2 and TRBJ2-7, is GAGVSQSPSNKVTEKGKDVELRCDPISGHTALYWYRQSLGQGLEFLIYFQGNSAPDKSGLPSDRFSAERTGGSVSTLTIQRTQQEDSAVYLCASSFMGVEQYFGPGTRLTVT.

V and J are TRBV6-1 and TRBJ2-5; TCRdb's D call, TRBD1, is unchecked because there is no DNA. The CDR3 length is 14 residues. The germline V gene encodes CDR1 MNHNS and CDR2 SASEGT. The chain's CDR3 is CASSLAGTLETQYF.

This sequence joins TRBV29-1 and TRBJ1-1. This CDR3 spans 13 amino acids. Germline values: CDR1 SQVTM, CDR2 ANQGSEA. The CDR3: CSVGLGRDTEAFF.

CDR3: CASSQGLAGEWEQFF. The chain links TRBV4-2 to TRBJ2-1; TCRdb calls TRBD2, which cannot be checked without DNA. Looked up from germline, CDR1 is LGHNA and CDR2 is YNFKEQ. The CDR3 contains 15 residues.

The chain joins TRBV2 to TRBJ2-7; absent DNA, TCRdb's TRBD1 call cannot be checked. CDR3 length equals 14 residues. The V gene's germline CDR1 is SNHLY and CDR2 FYNNEI. CDR3 sequence reads: CASKELGGTYEQYF.

J is TRBJ2-1 and V is TRBV12-3 or TRBV12-4. The CDR3 contains 11 residues. CDR3 sequence: CASNAMNEQFF.

V gene TRBV20-1 combines with J gene TRBJ2-1; TCRdb's D gene call, TRBD2, goes unchecked for lack of DNA. In germline, CDR1 is DFQATT, CDR2 SNEGSKA (reference sequence). The CDR3 covers 13 residues. The CDR3 sequence is CSAFDYPFSEQFF.

This chain connects TRBV14 to TRBJ2-2. Per the germline V gene, CDR1 is SGHDN and CDR2 is FVKESK. This CDR3 is built from 13 residues. CDR3 sequence reads: CASSRIRGGELFF.

The V and J genes are TRBV7-7 and TRBJ2-5. The CDR3 length is 14 residues. Germline V CDR1 and CDR2: SSHAT, FNYEAQ (reference sequence). CDR3 sequence: CASSLAMVGETQYF.

The CDR3 protein is CASSLMWTSGSFGTDTQYF. J is TRBJ2-3 and V is TRBV12-3 or TRBV12-4; checking the TCRdb D call of TRBD2 is not possible without DNA. The CDR3 is made up of 19 amino acids.

The rearrangement joins TRBV5-1 to TRBJ2-1. Looked up from germline, CDR1 is SGHRS and CDR2 is YFSETQ. The CDR3 totals 15 residues. The CDR3 sequence: CASSLEGVRNNEQFF.

The V and J genes are TRBV3-1 and TRBJ2-4; TCRdb's assignment of TRBD1 cannot be checked, as there is no DNA. Germline CDR1 and CDR2: LGHDT and YNNKEL (reference sequence). The CDR3 runs to 13 residues. CDR3 loop: CASSQRGINIQYF.

The gene calls are TRBV7-9 and TRBJ2-2. The CDR3 sequence is 15 residues long. Germline assignment: CDR1 SEHNR and CDR2 FQNEAQ (reference sequence). This CDR3 reads CASSNYNANTGELFF.

The chain couples TRBV5-4 to TRBJ1-2. The CDR3 runs 13 residues. Germline loops: CDR1 SGHNT, CDR2 YYREEE (reference sequence). CDR3 protein: CASSLAYRAGYTF.

V is TRBV5-4 and J is TRBJ1-3; the TRBD1 assignment by TCRdb is unverifiable without DNA. Germline V gives CDR1 SGHNT, CDR2 YYREEE (reference sequence). The CDR3 is 18 amino acids. The CDR3 reads CASSSIIGQVSSGNTIYF.